The 14 T cell receptor beta chains presented below share a single source sample, sequenced in a study of shared clonotypes between healthy human individuals. The table came from immunoSEQ multiplex PCR; TCRdb's copy has only in-frame clones and leaves some out. The data contain roughly 640,000 clones, approximately 74% of them singletons. Sequences were obtained from memory CD4+ T cells sorted from blood. Subset noted: CD45RA-negative fraction. These receptors all come from a woman in her 30s in good health.

This clone was seen at least ten times. This chain connects TRBV28 to TRBJ2-5; D call uncertain. The CDR3 length is 13 residues. V lost 4 bases and J lost 1, with 7 bases in between. Germline V gene sequence: CDR1 MDHEN, CDR2 SYDVKM. The DNA for the CDR3 is TGTGCCAGCAGTTCCTCGGTCCAAGAGACCCAGTACTTC. Translation: CASSSSVQETQYF.

The gene calls are TRBV28 and TRBJ2-1; 9 bases line up with TRBD2. The CDR3 extends over 16 amino acids. Germline trimming cut 2 bases from V and 4 bases from J; bases unmatched to any gene: 6. Looked up from germline, CDR1 is MDHEN and CDR2 is SYDVKM. In DNA, the CDR3 is TGTGCCAGCAGTTTAGAGAAAACTAGCGGGTACAATGAGCAGTTCTTC. It codes for CASSLEKTSGYNEQFF.

V and J are TRBV27 and TRBJ1-1; 9 bases line up with TRBD1. CDR3 size: 14 residues. The germline V gene encodes CDR1 MNHEY and CDR2 SMNVEV (reference sequence). J was trimmed by 6 bases and V by 6 bases; bases with no gene match: 8. DNA of the CDR3: TGTGCCAGCAGCGACCACAGGGGGCAAGCTGAAGCTTTCTTT. This encodes CASSDHRGQAEAFF.

The chain couples TRBV23-1 to TRBJ2-7, with 11 positions matching TRBD1. TRBV23-1 is an open reading frame whose function is uncertain. V lost 3 bases and J lost 3; bases outside the gene matches: 1. This CDR3 has 14 amino acids. The CDR3 DNA reads as TGCGCCAGCAGTCATGGGACAGGGGGCTACGAGCAGTACTTC. This gives the protein CASSHGTGGYEQYF.

Concerning this clone: The identical CDR3 is also encoded by other nucleotide sequences in the sample. The chain joins TRBV15 to TRBJ2-7; no clear D gene. Germline CDR1 LNHNV, CDR2 YYDKDF (reference sequence). V was cut by 0 bases and J by 4 bases, with 7 bases left in between. This CDR3 is 13 amino acids long. The CDR3 here is CATSRDISYEQYF. DNA of the CDR3: TGTGCCACCAGCAGAGATATTAGTTACGAGCAGTACTTC.

The chain is built from TRBV5-4 and TRBJ2-1; maybe TRBD2 (5 bases). Germline CDR1 SGHNT, CDR2 YYREEE (reference sequence). V lost 4 bases, J lost 8 bases, and 10 bases lay in between. CDR3 size: 12 residues. The CDR3 DNA reads TGTGCCAGCAGCCTGACTAAGTATGAGCAGTTCTTC. As protein: CASSLTKYEQFF.

This chain links TRBV7-2 with TRBJ2-3; 9 bases match TRBD2. The germline gives CDR1 SGHTA, CDR2 FQGNSA. Losses at the gene ends were 1 base for V and 1 base for J; bases not matched to a gene: 6. The CDR3 has 17 amino acids. The DNA for the CDR3 is TGTGCCAGCAGCTTAGTCGCGCCTAGCGGGGGCACAGATACGCAGTATTTT. This sequence encodes CASSLVAPSGGTDTQYF.

The V call is TRBV15, the J call TRBJ2-1; TRBD1 matches 8 bases. Germline V CDR1 and CDR2: LNHNV, YYDKDF (reference sequence). This CDR3 spans 17 amino acids. The V and J ends lost 1 base and 7 bases, in that order; junction bases with no gene match: 12. In nucleotides, the CDR3 is TGTGCCACCAGCAGAGGAATGGACAGGGAGTCGTCGAATGAGCAGTTCTTC. It translates to CATSRGMDRESSNEQFF.

This chain links TRBV7-2 with TRBJ1-1; possibly TRBD1 for D (5 bases). Germline-derived CDR1 and CDR2 are SGHTA and FQGNSA. Trimming stripped 5 bases from V and 6 bases from J, with 22 bases between. This CDR3 contains 16 residues. The CDR3 nucleotides read TGTGCCAGCAGCCTAGGGGCGGTAGGCCGGACCGCTGAAGCTTTCTTT. As protein: CASSLGAVGRTAEAFF.

The chain couples TRBV28 to TRBJ2-2, with TRBD1 as a possible D gene (6 bases). Between the trimmed V and J ends, which lost 8 bases and 6 bases, there was a span of 22 bases. Germline-derived CDR1 and CDR2 are MDHEN and SYDVKM. The CDR3 sequence is 16 residues long. This chain's CDR3 is CASFPSGTLNPGELFF. The DNA of the CDR3 is TGTGCCAGCTTCCCCTCGGGGACACTCAACCCCGGGGAGCTGTTTTTT.

The gene calls are TRBV4-1 and TRBJ2-3; 13 bases line up with TRBD2. CDR1 and CDR2 (germline): MGHRA, YSYEKL. The length of the CDR3 is 16 residues. V gave up 2 bases and J gave up 8 bases; unmatched junction bases: 7. The DNA for the CDR3 is TGCGCCAGCAGCCAATATGGGACTAGCGGGATCCCTACGCAGTATTTT. It yields the protein CASSQYGTSGIPTQYF.

This chain links TRBV7-3 with TRBJ2-1, with TRBD2 matching 14 bases. Germline V gives CDR1 SGHTA, CDR2 FQGTGA. V gave up 5 bases and J gave up 8 bases; unmatched junction bases: 5. The CDR3 loop spans 15 amino acids. The CDR3: CASSGTSGSIYEQFF. CDR3 DNA sequence: TGTGCCAGCAGCGGGACTAGCGGGAGCATCTATGAGCAGTTCTTC. The full variable domain, rest sourced from reference TRBV7-3 and TRBJ2-1, is GAGVSQTPSNKVTEKGKYVELRCDPISGHTALYWYRQSLGQGPEFLIYFQGTGAADDSGLPNDRFFAVRPEGSVSTLKIQRTERGDSAVYLCASSGTSGSIYEQFFGPGTRLTVL.

This clone was detected only once. DNA for the CDR3: TGCGCCAGCAGTCAATCGGTACCGAAGAGCTCCTACGAGCAGTACTTC. Protein: CASSQSVPKSSYEQYF. The rearrangement joins TRBV23-1 to TRBJ2-7; the D is unclear. TRBV23-1 is classed as an ORF, of uncertain function. The CDR3 length is 16 residues. With 0 bases removed from V and 0 bases from J, the gap between germline ends came to 12 bases.

V and J are TRBV6-5 and TRBJ1-1; D possibly corresponds to TRBD1 (6 bases). With 10 bases removed from V and 3 bases from J, the gap between germline ends came to 18 bases. The germline V gene has CDR1 MNHEY and CDR2 SVGAGI. The CDR3 has 14 residues. In DNA, the CDR3 is TGTGCCACTTGCGCGGCGGGGGCTTACACTGAAGCTTTCTTT. Amino acids: CATCAAGAYTEAFF.